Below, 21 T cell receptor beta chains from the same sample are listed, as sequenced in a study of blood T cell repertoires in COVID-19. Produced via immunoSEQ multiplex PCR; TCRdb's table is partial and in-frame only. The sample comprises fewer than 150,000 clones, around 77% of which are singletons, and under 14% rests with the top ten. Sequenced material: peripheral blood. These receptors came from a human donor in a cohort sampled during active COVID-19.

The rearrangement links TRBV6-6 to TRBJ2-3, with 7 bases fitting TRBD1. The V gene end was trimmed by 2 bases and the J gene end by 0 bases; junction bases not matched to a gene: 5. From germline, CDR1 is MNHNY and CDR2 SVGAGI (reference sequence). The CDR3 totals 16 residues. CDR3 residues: CASSYGTETSTDTQYF. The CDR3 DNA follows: TGTGCCAGCAGTTACGGGACAGAAACTAGCACAGATACGCAGTATTTT.

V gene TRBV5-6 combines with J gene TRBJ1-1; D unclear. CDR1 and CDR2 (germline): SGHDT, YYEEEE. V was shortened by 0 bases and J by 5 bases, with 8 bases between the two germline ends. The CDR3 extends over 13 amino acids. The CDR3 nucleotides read TGTGCCAGCAGCTTGGTGAGAGGGACTGAAGCTTTCTTT. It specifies CASSLVRGTEAFF.

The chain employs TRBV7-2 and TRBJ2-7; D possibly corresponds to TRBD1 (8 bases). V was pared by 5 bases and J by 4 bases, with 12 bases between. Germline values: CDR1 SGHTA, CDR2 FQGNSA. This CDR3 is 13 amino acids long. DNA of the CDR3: TGTGCCAGCAGCCCACAGGGGGGGTACGAGCAGTACTTC. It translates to CASSPQGGYEQYF.

The CDR3 sequence: CASSLEGGQGGTEAFF. Written as DNA, the CDR3 is TGTGCCAGCAGCTTAGAGGGGGGACAGGGAGGGACTGAAGCTTTCTTT. The chain combines TRBV7-9 with TRBJ1-1, with 9 bases that match TRBD1. CDR1 SEHNR and CDR2 FQNEAQ come from the germline V gene (reference sequence). The CDR3 runs to 16 residues. V shed 1 base, J shed 5 bases, and the junction held 8 bases outside the gene matches. Full variable domain (missing parts from reference TRBV7-9 and TRBJ1-1): DTGVSQNPRHKITKRGQNVTFRCDPISEHNRLYWYRQTLGQGPEFLTYFQNEAQLEKSRLLSDRFSAERPKGSFSTLEIQRTEQGDSAMYLCASSLEGGQGGTEAFFGQGTRLTVV.

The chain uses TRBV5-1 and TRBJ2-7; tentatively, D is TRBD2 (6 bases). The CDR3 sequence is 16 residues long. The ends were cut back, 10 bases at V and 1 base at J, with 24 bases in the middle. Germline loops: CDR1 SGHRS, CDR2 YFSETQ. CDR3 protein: CACGDLAGVPSYEQYF. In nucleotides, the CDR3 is TGCGCCTGCGGGGATCTGGCTGGAGTCCCTTCCTACGAGCAGTACTTC.

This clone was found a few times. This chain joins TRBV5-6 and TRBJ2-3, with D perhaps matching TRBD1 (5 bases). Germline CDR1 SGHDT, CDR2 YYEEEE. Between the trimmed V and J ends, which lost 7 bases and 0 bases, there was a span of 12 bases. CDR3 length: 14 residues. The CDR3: CASHTTASTDTQYF. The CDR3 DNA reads TGTGCCAGCCATACGACAGCAAGCACAGATACGCAGTATTTT.

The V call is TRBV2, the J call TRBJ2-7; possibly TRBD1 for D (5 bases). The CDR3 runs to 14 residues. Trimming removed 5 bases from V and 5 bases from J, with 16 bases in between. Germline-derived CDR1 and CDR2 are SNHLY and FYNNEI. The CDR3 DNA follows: TGTGCCAGCAGTTCGAAGGGGCTTTGGAACGAGCAGTACTTC. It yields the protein CASSSKGLWNEQYF.

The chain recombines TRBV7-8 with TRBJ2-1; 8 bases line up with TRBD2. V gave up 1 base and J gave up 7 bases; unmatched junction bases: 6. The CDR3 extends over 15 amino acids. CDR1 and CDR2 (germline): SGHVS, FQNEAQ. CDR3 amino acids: CASSLVAGGPNEQFF. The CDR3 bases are TGTGCCAGCAGCTTAGTGGCGGGGGGCCCAAATGAGCAGTTCTTC. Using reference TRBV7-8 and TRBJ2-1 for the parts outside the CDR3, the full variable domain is GAGVSQSPRYKVAKRGQDVALRCDPISGHVSLFWYQQALGQGPEFLTYFQNEAQLDKSGLPSDRFFAERPEGSVSTLKIQRTQQEDSAVYLCASSLVAGGPNEQFFGPGTRLTVL.

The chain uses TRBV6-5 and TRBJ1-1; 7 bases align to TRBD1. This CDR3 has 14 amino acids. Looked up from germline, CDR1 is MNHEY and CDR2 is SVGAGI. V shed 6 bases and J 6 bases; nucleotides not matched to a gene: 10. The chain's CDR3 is CASRSTGEEAEAFF. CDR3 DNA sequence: TGTGCCAGCAGGTCTACAGGGGAGGAGGCTGAAGCTTTCTTT.

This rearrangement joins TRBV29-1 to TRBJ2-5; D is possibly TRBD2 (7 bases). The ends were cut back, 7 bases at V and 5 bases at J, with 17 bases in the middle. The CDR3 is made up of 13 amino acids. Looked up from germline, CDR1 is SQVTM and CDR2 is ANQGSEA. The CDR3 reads CSAGGRGVETQYF. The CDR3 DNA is TGCAGCGCTGGGGGCCGGGGGGTGGAGACCCAGTACTTC.

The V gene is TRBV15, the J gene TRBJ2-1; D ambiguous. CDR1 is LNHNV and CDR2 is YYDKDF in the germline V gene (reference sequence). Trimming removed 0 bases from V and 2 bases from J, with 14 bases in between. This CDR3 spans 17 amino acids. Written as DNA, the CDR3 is TGTGCCACCAGCAGAGATTTTGCCCTAACGACCTACAATGAGCAGTTCTTC. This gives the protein CATSRDFALTTYNEQFF.

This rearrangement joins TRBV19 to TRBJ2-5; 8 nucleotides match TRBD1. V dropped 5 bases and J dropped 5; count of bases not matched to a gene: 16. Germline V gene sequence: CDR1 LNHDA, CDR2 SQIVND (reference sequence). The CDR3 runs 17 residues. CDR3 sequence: CASSLSPARGLRETQYF. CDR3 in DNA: TGTGCCAGTAGTCTTTCCCCCGCCAGGGGGCTTAGGGAGACCCAGTACTTC.

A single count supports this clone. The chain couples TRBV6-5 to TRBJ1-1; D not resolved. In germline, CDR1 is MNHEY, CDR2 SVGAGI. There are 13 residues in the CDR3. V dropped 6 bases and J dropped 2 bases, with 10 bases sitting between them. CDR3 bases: TGTGCCAGCAGGACACAAGGAAACACTGAAGCTTTCTTT. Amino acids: CASRTQGNTEAFF.

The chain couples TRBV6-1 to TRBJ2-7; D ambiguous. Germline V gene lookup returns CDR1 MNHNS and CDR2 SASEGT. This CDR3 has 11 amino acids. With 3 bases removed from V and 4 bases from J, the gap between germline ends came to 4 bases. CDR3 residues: CASSDLYEQYF. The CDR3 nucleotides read TGTGCCAGCAGTGACCTGTACGAGCAGTACTTC.

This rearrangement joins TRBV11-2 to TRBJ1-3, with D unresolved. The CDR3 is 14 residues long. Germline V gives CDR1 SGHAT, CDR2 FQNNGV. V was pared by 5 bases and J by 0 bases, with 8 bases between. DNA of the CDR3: TGTGCCAGCAGCCGCCTAAGCTCTGGAAACACCATATATTTT. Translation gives CASSRLSSGNTIYF.

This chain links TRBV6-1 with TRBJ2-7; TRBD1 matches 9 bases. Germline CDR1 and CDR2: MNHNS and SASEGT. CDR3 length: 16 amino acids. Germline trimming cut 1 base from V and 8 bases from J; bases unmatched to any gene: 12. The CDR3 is CASSEGPGQGVLQQYF. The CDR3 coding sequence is TGTGCCAGCAGTGAAGGACCGGGACAGGGAGTTTTACAGCAGTACTTC.

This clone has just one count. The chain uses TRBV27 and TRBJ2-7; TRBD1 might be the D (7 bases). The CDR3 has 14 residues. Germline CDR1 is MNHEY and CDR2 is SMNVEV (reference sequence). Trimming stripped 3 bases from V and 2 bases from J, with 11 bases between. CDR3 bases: TGTGCCAGCAGTTTGGGACAGCGGGCCTACGAGCAGTACTTC. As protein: CASSLGQRAYEQYF.

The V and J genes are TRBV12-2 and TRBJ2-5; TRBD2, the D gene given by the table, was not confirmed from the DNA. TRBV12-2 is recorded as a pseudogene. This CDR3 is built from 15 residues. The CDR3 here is CASRLALLNQETQYF. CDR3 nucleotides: TGTGCAAGTCGCTTAGCTTTACTCAACCAAGAGACCCAGTACTTC.

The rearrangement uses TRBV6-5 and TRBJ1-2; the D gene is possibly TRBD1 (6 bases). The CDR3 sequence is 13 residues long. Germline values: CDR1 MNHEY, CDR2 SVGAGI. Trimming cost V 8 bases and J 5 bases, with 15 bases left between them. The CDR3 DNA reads TGTGCCAGCCTGGGGGGGCGATGGTATGGCTACACCTTC. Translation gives CASLGGRWYGYTF.

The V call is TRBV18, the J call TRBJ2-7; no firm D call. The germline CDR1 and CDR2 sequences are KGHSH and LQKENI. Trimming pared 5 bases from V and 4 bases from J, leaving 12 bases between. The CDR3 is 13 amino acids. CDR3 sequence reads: CASSYNPVYEQYF. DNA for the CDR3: TGTGCCAGCTCATATAACCCAGTATACGAGCAGTACTTC. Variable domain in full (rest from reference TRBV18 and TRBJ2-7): NAGVMQNPRHLVRRRGQEARLRCSPMKGHSHVYWYRQLPEEGLKFMVYLQKENIIDESGMPKERFSAEFPKEGPSILRIQQVVRGDSAAYFCASSYNPVYEQYFGPGTRLTVT.

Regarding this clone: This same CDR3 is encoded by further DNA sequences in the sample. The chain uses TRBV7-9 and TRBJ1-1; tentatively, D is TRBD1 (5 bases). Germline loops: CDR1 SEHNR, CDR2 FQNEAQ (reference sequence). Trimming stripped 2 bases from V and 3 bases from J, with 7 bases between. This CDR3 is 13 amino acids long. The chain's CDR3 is CASSLSGDTEAFF. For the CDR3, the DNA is TGTGCCAGCAGCTTATCGGGGGACACTGAAGCTTTCTTT.